A single sample gave rise to the 5 T cell receptor beta chains below, sequenced in a study of T cells in Graves' hyperthyroidism and ophthalmopathy. Amplification of TCR beta CDR3 regions was performed using RNA transcripts as template. During a first-round RT-PCR of the TCR CDR3, the HTBI primer set was used. Each CDR3 protein is one row after TCRdb ran MiXCR on the multiplex PCR reads. The table lists roughly 290,000 distinct CDR3 sequences, about a sixth of them singletons. The sample was blood. These receptors were collected from a woman aged 60-70 years with Graves' ophthalmopathy.

This chain uses TRBV30 with TRBJ2-6; D is ambiguous. This CDR3 region has 13 residues. Germline lookup yields CDR1 GTSNPN and CDR2 SVGIG (reference sequence). The ends were cut back, 5 bases at V and 1 base at J, with 6 bases in the middle. CDR3 sequence (DNA): TGTGCCTGGGGGGTGTCTGGGGCCAACGTCCTGACTTTC. It encodes CAWGVSGANVLTF.

The CDR3 bases are TGCGCCAGCAGCTTGGGACAGGGCCGGGGTGAGCAGTTCTTC. This sequence encodes CASSLGQGRGEQFF. This chain connects TRBV5-1 to TRBJ2-1, with 7 bases that match TRBD1. This CDR3 comprises 14 residues. The ends lost 0 bases at V and 9 bases at J; junction bases unmatched: 6. The germline gives CDR1 SGHRS, CDR2 YFSETQ.

This clonotype was recorded at least ten times. This sequence joins TRBV15 and TRBJ2-1; 10 bases align to TRBD2. The CDR3 extends over 16 amino acids. CDR1 is LNHNV, CDR2 YYDKDF, per germline (reference sequence). After removal of 5 bases from V and 4 bases from J, the junction contained 8 bases not matched to a gene. The CDR3 nucleotides read TGTGCCACCAGCGCTCTCTCTAGCGGGAGTTACAATGAGCAGTTCTTC. It is translated as CATSALSSGSYNEQFF.

Ten or more counts support this clonotype. The chain employs TRBV20-1 and TRBJ1-5, with a possible D match to TRBD1 (6 bases). Germline V gives CDR1 DFQATT, CDR2 SNEGSKA (reference sequence). V shed 3 bases and J shed 2 bases, with 14 bases lying between them. The CDR3 extends over 15 amino acids. This CDR3 is CSARKGGWGNQPQHF. CDR3 coding DNA: TGCAGTGCTAGGAAAGGGGGTTGGGGCAATCAGCCCCAGCATTTT.

The V and J genes are TRBV7-9 and TRBJ2-2, with TRBD2 matching 11 bases. This CDR3 contains 14 residues. The germline V gene encodes CDR1 SEHNR and CDR2 FQNEAQ (reference sequence). After removal of 5 bases from V and 6 bases from J, the junction contained 2 bases not matched to a gene. CDR3 protein: CASSPSGRPGELFF. In DNA, the CDR3 is TGTGCCAGCAGCCCTAGCGGGAGGCCCGGGGAGCTGTTTTTT.